The clone carrying this T cell receptor (beta chain) has just one count. Trimming took 0 bases from V and 0 from J, leaving 4 bases between them. The length of the CDR3 is 13 residues. Germline CDR1 SGHNT, CDR2 YYREEE (reference sequence). This record belongs to a study of cytomegalovirus exposure and HLA in healthy donors. PCR used 60 Vbeta primers and 13 Jbeta primers. Clones were sequenced by immunoSEQ multiplex PCR, and TCRdb holds only the in-frame ones, with some missing. This sample has about 110,000 clones, with about 73% found just once. Sequencing was performed on PBMCs. V is TRBV5-4 and J is TRBJ2-7; D not certain. This clonotype originated in a woman in her 30s in good health and CMV-seronegative. CDR3 sequence reads: CASSLAVSYEQYF. The DNA for the CDR3 is TGTGCCAGCAGCTTGGCGGTCTCCTACGAGCAGTACTTC.